This TCR beta chain came from a study of somatic mutations in cytotoxic T cells in rheumatoid arthritis. Trimming took 2 bases from V and 2 from J, leaving 7 bases between them. Looked up from germline, CDR1 is GTSNPN and CDR2 is SVGIG (reference sequence). This CDR3 has 13 residues. Measured with immunoSEQ multiplex PCR; TCRdb has only the in-frame clones, and not every one. The sample holds around 5,000 clones; around 82% are singletons and the top ten take 65% to 80%. The source of this sequence is a man between 35 and 55 years old with rheumatoid arthritis. The sample consisted of CD8+ T cells sorted from blood, taken at a follow-up visit. This rearrangement joins TRBV30 to TRBJ2-1; D not resolved. The CDR3 loop is CAWSITTYNEQFF. The CDR3 DNA reads as TGTGCCTGGAGTATTACTACCTACAATGAGCAGTTCTTC. Full variable domain (outside the CDR3, taken from reference TRBV30 and TRBJ2-1): SQTIHQWPATLVQPVGSPLSLECTVEGTSNPNLYWYRQAAGRGLQLLFYSVGIGQISSEVPQNLSASRPQDRQFILSSKKLLLSDSGFYLCAWSITTYNEQFFGPGTRLTVL.